The clone carrying this T cell receptor beta chain has a handful of counts. Its antigen remains unidentified. These data originate in a study of regulatory T cells in long-lasting Graves disease. Findings and limits, study-wide: Persistent patients had more shared public clonotypes (around 2,500) than new patients (about 880). Persistent disease exhibited a predilection for TRBV28, TRBJ1-2 and TRBJ2-5.

Time point of the sample: persistent/refractory GD, antithyroid drugs over 5 years with positive TRAb. There was RNA extracted from PBMCs, and the TCR library was made from it. Library construction for TCR beta used iRepertoire HTBI primers and Arm-PCR of CDR3 regions. From the multiplex PCR reads, TCRdb called clonotypes with MiXCR, one entry per CDR3 protein. Here the sample spans fewer than 450,000 distinct CDR3 sequences, about 25% being singletons. Trimming took off 0 bases at V and 1 base at J, with 9 bases between the two ends. Germline V gives CDR1 PRHDT, CDR2 FYEKMQ (reference sequence). The CDR3 is 16 residues long.

This chain uses TRBV13 with TRBJ2-2, with D hard to call. This TCR was sampled from a female donor with Graves disease. Sequenced here: peripheral blood mononuclear cells (PBMCs), sampled when the disease was refractory, from a patient treated with antithyroid drugs. This chain's CDR3 is CASSLGAGLNTGELFF. The CDR3 DNA is TGTGCCAGCAGCTTAGGCGCAGGCCTGAACACCGGGGAGCTGTTTTTT.